This T cell receptor beta chain was retrieved from a study of graft-versus-host responses after intestinal transplantation. CDR1 and CDR2 (germline): SGHRS, YFSETQ. This CDR3 contains 17 residues. TCRdb's copy holds only in-frame clones and misses some; the assay was immunoSEQ multiplex PCR. The sample lists thousands of clones, about 32% occurring once. In this sample, this clone turned up a few times. The receptor was derived from a human patient who received an intestinal transplant. The rearrangement uses TRBV5-1 and TRBJ2-5, with TRBD1 matching over 9 bases. The DNA end favors TRBJ2-7, so the J call may be wrong. This sample comprised alloreactive CD4+ T cells from a mixed lymphocyte reaction culture, obtained before intestinal transplant. Subset in this sample: CFSE-low proliferating T cells sorted from roughly 6-day pre-transplant mixed lymphocyte reaction (GvH or HvG direction). CDR3 sequence reads: CASSFLGRDRAPYEQYF. Here the CDR3 DNA reads TGCGCCAGCAGCTTTCTAGGCCGGGACAGGGCGCCCTACGAGCAGTACTTC.